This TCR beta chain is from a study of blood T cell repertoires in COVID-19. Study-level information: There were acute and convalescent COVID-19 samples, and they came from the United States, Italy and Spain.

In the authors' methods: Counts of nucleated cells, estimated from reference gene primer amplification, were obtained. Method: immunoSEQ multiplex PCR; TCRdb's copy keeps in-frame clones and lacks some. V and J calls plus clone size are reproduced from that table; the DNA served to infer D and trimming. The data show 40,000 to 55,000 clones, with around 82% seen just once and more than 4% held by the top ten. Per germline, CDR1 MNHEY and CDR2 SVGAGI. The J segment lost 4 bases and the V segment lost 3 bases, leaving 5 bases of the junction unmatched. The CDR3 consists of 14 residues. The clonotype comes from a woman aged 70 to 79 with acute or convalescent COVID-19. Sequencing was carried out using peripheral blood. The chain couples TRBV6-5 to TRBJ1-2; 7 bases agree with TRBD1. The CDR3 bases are TGTGCCAGCAGTTATTCCGCAGGGGGCTATGGCTACACCTTC. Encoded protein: CASSYSAGGYGYTF.